This TCR beta chain emerged from a study of shared clonotypes between healthy human individuals. Study-level findings and limits: Tissues were not sampled, only blood, and their repertoires likely differ.

As handled by the study authors: ImmunoSEQ yielded junction-only sequences lacking quality scores, so filtering differed. The assay was immunoSEQ multiplex PCR, and TCRdb's table has in-frame clones only and misses some. The V and J calls and the clone size are those of that table, but D and trimming were determined from the DNA. In the table there are 450,000 to 500,000 clones, around 73% of which are singletons. Of note for this clone: Its matching antigen is unknown.

Germline CDR1 is MDHEN and CDR2 is SYDVKM. The length of the CDR3 is 13 residues. V lost 7 bases to trimming and J lost 9 bases, with 16 bases between them. Material: PBMCs. The chain carries TRBV28 and TRBJ1-5; D is uncertain. This receptor was taken from a woman aged 40 to 50 in good health. Some clones in this sample may be carry-over from other donors' samples. This CDR3 reads CASTEQRERPQHF. The CDR3 bases are TGTGCCAGCACCGAACAAAGGGAACGGCCCCAGCATTTT.